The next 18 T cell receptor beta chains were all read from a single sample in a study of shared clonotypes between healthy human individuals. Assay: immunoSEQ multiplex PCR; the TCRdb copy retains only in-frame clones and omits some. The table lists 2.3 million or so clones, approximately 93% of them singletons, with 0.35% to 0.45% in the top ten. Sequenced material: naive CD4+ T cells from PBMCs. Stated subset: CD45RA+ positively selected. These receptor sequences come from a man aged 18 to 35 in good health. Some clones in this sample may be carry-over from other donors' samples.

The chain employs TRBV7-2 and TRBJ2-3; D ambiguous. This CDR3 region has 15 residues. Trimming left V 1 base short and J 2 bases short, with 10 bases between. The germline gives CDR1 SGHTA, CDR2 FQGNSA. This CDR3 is CASSLGVRNTDTQYF. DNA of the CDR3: TGTGCCAGCAGCTTAGGGGTCCGAAACACAGATACGCAGTATTTT.

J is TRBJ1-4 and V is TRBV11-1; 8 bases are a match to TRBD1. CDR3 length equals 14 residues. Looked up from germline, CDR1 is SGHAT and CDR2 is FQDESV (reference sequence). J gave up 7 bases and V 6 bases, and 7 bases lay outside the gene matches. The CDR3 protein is CASRVRQGSEKLFF. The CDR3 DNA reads TGTGCCAGCAGAGTTCGACAGGGGAGTGAAAAACTGTTTTTT.

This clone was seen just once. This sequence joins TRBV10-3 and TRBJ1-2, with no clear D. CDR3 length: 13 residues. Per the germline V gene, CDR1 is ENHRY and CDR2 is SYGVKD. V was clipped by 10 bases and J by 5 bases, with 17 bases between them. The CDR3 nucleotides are TGTGCCACCGGCGTTGGGGTTGGGTATGGCTACACCTTC. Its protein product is CATGVGVGYGYTF.

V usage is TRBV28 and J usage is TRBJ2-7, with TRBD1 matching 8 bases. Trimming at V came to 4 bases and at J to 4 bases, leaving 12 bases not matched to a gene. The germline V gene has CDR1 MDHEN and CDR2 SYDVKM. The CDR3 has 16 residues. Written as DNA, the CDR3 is TGTGCCAGCAGTTCCCCGGGACAGGTACGAGAATACGAGCAGTACTTC. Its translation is CASSSPGQVREYEQYF.

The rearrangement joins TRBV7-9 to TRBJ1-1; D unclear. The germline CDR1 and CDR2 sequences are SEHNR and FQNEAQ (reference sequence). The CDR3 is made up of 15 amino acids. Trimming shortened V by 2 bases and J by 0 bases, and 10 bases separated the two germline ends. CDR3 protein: CASSLSEGMNTEAFF. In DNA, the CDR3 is TGTGCCAGCAGCTTATCGGAAGGCATGAACACTGAAGCTTTCTTT.

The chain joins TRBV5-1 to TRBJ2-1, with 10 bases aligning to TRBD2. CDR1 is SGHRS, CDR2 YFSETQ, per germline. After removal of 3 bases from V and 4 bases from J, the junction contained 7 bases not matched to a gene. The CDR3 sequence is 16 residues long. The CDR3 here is CASSSSTSGPYNEQFF. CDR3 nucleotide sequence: TGCGCCAGCAGCTCGTCGACTAGCGGGCCGTACAATGAGCAGTTCTTC.

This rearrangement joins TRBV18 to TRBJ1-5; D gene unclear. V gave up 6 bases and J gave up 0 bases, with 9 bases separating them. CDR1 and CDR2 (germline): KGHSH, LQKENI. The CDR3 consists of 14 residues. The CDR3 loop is CASSVIYSNQPQHF. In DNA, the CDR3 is TGTGCCAGCTCGGTCATATATAGCAATCAGCCCCAGCATTTT.

CDR3 in amino acids: CASSQVRQGTDTQYF. In nucleotides, the CDR3 is TGTGCCAGCAGCCAAGTTAGACAGGGCACAGATACGCAGTATTTT. The chain joins TRBV4-2 to TRBJ2-3, with D tentatively TRBD1 (6 bases). V lost 1 base, J lost 1 base, and 9 bases lay in between. Germline CDR1 and CDR2: LGHNA and YNFKEQ. This CDR3 has 15 amino acids.

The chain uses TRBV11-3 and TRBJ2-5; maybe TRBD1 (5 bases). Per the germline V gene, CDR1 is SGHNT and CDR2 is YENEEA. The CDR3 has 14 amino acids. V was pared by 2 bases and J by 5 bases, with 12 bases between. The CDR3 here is CASSLLRVEETQYF. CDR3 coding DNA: TGTGCCAGCAGCTTACTCAGGGTAGAGGAGACCCAGTACTTC.

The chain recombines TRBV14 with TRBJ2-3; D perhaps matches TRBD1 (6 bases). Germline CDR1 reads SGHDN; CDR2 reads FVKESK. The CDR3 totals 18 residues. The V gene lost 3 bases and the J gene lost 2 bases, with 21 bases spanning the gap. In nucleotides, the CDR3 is TGTGCCAGCAGCCACCTCGCACCGGGGTTGGGGGCCACAGATACGCAGTATTTT. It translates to CASSHLAPGLGATDTQYF.

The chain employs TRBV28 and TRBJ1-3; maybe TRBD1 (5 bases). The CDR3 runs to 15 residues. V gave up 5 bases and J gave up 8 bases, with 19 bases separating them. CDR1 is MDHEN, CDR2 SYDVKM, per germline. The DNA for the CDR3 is TGTGCCAGCAGTCCCCCTCGGGGGAATTTGGACACCATATATTTT. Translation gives CASSPPRGNLDTIYF.

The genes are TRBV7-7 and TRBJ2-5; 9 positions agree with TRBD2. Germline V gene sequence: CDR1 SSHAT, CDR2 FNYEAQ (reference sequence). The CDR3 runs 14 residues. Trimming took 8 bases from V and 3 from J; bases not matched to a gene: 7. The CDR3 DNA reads TGTGCCAGCGCGACTAGCGGCTCTGAAGAGACCCAGTACTTC. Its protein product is CASATSGSEETQYF. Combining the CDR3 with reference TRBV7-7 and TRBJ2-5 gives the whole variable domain GAGVSQSPRYKVTKRGQDVTLRCDPISSHATLYWYQQALGQGPEFLTYFNYEAQPDKSGLPSDRFSAERPEGSISTLTIQRTEQRDSAMYRCASATSGSEETQYFGPGTRLLVL.

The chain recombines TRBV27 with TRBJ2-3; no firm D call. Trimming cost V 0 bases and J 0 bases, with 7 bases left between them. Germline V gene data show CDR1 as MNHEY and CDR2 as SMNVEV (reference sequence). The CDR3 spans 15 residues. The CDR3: CASSLSSGSTDTQYF. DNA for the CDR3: TGTGCCAGCAGTTTATCATCCGGGAGCACAGATACGCAGTATTTT.

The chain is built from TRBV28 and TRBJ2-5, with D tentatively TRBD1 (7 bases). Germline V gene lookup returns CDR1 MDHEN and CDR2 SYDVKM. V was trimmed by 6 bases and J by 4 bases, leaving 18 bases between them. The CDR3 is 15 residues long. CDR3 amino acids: CASRPGGAGGETQYF. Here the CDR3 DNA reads TGTGCCAGCAGACCTGGAGGGGCAGGGGGAGAGACCCAGTACTTC.

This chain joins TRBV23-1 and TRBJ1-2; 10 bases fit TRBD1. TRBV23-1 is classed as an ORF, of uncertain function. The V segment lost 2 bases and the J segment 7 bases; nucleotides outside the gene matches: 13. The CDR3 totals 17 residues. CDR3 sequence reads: CASSQSGTGANRVGYTF. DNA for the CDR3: TGCGCCAGCAGTCAAAGCGGGACAGGGGCCAATCGGGTTGGCTACACCTTC.

CDR3 amino acids: CASRTLLSSYEQYF. In DNA, the CDR3 is TGTGCCAGCAGGACCCTGCTGAGCTCCTACGAGCAGTACTTC. The chain uses TRBV6-1 and TRBJ2-7, with D unresolved. CDR3 length: 14 amino acids. Germline CDR1 and CDR2: MNHNS and SASEGT. The ends were cut back, 6 bases at V and 0 bases at J, with 12 bases in the middle.

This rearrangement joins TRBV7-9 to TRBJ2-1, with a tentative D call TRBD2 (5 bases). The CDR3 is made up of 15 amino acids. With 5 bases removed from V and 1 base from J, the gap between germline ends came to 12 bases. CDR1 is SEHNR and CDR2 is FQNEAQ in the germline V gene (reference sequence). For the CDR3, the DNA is TGTGCCAGCAGCCCCCTAGCTGATTCCTACAATGAGCAGTTCTTC. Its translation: CASSPLADSYNEQFF.

The CDR3 loop is CASSLREPVTYEQYF. CDR3 bases: TGTGCCAGCAGTCTGAGAGAGCCTGTGACCTACGAGCAGTACTTC. The chain joins TRBV6-5 to TRBJ2-7; D is undetermined. V was clipped by 5 bases and J by 2 bases, with 16 bases between them. From germline, CDR1 is MNHEY and CDR2 SVGAGI. This CDR3 is built from 15 residues.